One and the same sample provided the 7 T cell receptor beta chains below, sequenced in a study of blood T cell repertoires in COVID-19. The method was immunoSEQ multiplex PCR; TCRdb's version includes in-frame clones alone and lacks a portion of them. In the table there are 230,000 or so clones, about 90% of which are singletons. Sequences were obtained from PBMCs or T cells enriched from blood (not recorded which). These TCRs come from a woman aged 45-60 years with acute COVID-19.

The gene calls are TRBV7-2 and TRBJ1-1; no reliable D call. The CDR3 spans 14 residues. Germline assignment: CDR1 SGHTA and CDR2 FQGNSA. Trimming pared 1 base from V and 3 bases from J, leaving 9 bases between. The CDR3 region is CASSLGSDYTEAFF. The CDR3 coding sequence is TGTGCCAGCAGCTTAGGCTCAGATTACACTGAAGCTTTCTTT. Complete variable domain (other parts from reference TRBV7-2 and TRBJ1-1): GAGVSQSPSNKVTEKGKDVELRCDPISGHTALYWYRQSLGQGLEFLIYFQGNSAPDKSGLPSDRFSAERTGGSVSTLTIQRTQQEDSAVYLCASSLGSDYTEAFFGQGTRLTVV.

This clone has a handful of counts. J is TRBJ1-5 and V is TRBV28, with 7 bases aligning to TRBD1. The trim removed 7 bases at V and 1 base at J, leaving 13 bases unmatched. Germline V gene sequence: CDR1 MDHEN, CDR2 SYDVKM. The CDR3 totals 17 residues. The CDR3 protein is CASTGQARSHSNQPQHF. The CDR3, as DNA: TGTGCCAGCACTGGACAGGCCCGTTCCCACAGCAATCAGCCCCAGCATTTT.

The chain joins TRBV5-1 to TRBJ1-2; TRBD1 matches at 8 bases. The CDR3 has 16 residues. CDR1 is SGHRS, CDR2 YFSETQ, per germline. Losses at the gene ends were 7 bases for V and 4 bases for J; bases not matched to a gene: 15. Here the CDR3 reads CASRRTGSLGSYGYTF. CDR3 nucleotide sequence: TGCGCCAGCCGACGGACAGGGTCCTTGGGGAGCTATGGCTACACCTTC.

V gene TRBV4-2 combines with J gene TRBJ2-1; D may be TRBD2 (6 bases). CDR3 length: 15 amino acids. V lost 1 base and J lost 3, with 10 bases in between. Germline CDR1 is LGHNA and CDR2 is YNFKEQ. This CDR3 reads CASSQAGDFYNEQFF. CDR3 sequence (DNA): TGTGCCAGCAGCCAAGCGGGAGATTTCTACAATGAGCAGTTCTTC.

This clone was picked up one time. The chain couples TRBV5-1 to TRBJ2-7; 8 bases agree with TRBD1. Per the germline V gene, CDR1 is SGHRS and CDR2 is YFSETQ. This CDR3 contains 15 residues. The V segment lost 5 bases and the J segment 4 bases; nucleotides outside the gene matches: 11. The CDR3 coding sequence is TGCGCCAGCAGACTACTCGGGACAGGCTTTTACGAGCAGTACTTC. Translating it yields CASRLLGTGFYEQYF. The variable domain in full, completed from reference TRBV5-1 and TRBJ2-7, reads KAGVTQTPRYLIKTRGQQVTLSCSPISGHRSVSWYQQTPGQGLQFLFEYFSETQRNKGNFPGRFSGRQFSNSRSEMNVSTLELGDSALYLCASRLLGTGFYEQYFGPGTRLTVT.

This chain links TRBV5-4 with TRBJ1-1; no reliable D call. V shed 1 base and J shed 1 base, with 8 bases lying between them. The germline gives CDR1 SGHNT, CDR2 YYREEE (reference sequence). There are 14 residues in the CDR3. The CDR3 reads CASSLFQANTEAFF. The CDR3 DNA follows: TGTGCCAGCAGCTTGTTCCAGGCGAACACTGAAGCTTTCTTT.

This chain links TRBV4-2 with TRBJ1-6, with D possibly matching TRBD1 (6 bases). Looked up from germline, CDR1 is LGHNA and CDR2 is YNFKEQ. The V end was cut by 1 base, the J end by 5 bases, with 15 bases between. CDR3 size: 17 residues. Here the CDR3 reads CASSQVQGHDNNSPLHF. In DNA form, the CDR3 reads TGTGCCAGCAGCCAAGTACAGGGACATGATAATAATTCACCCCTCCACTTT.